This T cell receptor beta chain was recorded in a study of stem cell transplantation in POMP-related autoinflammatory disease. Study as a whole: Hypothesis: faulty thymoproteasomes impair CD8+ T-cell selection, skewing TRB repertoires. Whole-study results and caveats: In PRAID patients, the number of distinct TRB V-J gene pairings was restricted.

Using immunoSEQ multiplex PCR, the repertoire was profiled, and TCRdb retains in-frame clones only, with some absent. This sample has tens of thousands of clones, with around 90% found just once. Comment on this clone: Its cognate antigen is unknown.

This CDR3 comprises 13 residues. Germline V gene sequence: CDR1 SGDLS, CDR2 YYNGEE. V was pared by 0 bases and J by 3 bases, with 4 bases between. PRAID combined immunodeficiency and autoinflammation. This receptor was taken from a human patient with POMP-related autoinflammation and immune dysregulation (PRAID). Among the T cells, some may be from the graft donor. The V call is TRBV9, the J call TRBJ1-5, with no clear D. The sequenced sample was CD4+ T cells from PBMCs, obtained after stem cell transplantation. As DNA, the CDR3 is TGTGCCAGCAGCGTAGCTCCCAATCAGCCCCAGCATTTT. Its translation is CASSVAPNQPQHF. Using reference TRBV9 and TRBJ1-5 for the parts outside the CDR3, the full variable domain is DSGVTQTPKHLITATGQRVTLRCSPRSGDLSVYWYQQSLDQGLQFLIQYYNGEERAKGNILERFSAQQFPDLHSELNLSSLELGDSALYFCASSVAPNQPQHFGDGTRLSIL.